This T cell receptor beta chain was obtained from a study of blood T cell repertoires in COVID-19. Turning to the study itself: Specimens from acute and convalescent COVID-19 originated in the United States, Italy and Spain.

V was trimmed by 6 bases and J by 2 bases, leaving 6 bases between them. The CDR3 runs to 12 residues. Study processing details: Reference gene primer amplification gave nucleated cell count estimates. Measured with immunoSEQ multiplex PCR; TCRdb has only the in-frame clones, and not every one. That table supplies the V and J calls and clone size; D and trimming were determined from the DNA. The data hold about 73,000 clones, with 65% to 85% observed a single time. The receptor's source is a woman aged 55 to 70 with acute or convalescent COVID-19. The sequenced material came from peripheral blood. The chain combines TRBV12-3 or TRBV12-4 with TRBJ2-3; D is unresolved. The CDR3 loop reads CASSSYTDTQYF. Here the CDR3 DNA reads TGTGCCAGCAGCTCCTACACAGATACGCAGTATTTT.